The source of this T cell receptor beta chain is a study of blood T cell repertoires in COVID-19. Looking at the study overall: Whether acute or convalescent, the COVID-19 samples came from the United States, Italy and Spain.

CDR1 and CDR2 from the germline V gene are SNHLY and FYNNEI. J was trimmed by 0 bases and V by 5 bases; bases with no gene match: 8. This CDR3 is built from 19 residues. Living in 24 US areas, the participants were between roughly 18 and 95 years of age. Researchers sorted participants into cohorts using their self-reported clinical history. The authors' processing: Estimated nucleated cell counts came from reference gene primer amplification. Method: immunoSEQ multiplex PCR; TCRdb's copy keeps in-frame clones and lacks some. V and J calls and clone size are given by that table; D and trimming were obtained from the DNA. The sample contains roughly 200,000 clones, 86% of which appear only once.

The sample comprised PBMCs or T cells enriched from blood (not recorded which). This rearrangement joins TRBV2 to TRBJ2-1; 15 bases line up with TRBD2. The receptor was isolated from a woman in her thirties or forties with acute COVID-19. This CDR3 reads CASSSTGTSGGNSYNEQFF. In nucleotides, the CDR3 is TGTGCCAGCAGTTCCACCGGGACTAGCGGGGGGAACTCCTACAATGAGCAGTTCTTC.